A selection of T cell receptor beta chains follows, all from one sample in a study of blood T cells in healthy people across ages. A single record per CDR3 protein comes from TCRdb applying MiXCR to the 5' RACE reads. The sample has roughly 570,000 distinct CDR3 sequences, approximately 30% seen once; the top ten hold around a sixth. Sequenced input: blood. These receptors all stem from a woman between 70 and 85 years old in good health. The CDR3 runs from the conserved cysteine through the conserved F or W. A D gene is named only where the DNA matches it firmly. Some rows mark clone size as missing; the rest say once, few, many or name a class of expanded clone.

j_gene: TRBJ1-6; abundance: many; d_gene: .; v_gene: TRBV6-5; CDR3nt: TGTGCCAGCAGTTACTCGATTGGGCTGCCCTATACGCCCCTCCACTTT; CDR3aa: CASSYSIGLPYTPLHF
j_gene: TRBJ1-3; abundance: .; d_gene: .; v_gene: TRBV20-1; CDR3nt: TGCAGTGTCAAGAGGGGACCAGGACCTGGAAACACCATATACTTT; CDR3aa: CSVKRGPGPGNTIYF
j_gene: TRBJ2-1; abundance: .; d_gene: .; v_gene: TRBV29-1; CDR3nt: TGCAGCGTCGATATCGGGACTCCCCAAATCGTCTTC; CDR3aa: CSVDIGTPQIVF
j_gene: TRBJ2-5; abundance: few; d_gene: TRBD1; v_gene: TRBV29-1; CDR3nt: TGCAGCGTTGAAGATACAGGGGGCGGAGAGACCCAGTACTTC; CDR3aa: CSVEDTGGGETQYF
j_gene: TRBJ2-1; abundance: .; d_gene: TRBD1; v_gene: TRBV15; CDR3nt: TGTGCCACCGGCAGAGGGACAGGGGGGGCTTCCAATGAGCAGTTCTTC; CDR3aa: CATGRGTGGASNEQFF
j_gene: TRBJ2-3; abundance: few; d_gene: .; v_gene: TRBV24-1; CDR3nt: TGTGCCATCTGGAGGGGTGTCCTCACAGATACGCAGTATTTT; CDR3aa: CAIWRGVLTDTQYF
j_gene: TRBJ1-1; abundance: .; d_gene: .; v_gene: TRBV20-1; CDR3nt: TGCAGTGCTAGAGATCCGGGTGACACTGAAGCTTTCTTT; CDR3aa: CSARDPGDTEAFF
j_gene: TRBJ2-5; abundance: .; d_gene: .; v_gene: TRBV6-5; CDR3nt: TGTGCCAGCAGTTACTCGCTTTTGGTGCAAGAGACCCAGTACTTC; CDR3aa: CASSYSLLVQETQYF
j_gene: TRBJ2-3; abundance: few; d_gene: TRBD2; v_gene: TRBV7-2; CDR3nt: TGTGCCAGCAGCTCCACCGCGTCGAGCGGGGGGCTAAATTTT; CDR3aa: CASSSTASSGGLNF
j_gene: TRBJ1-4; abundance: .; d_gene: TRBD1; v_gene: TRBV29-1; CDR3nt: TGCAGCGTTGAATCGCCAGGGGGGGATGAAAAACTGTTTTTT; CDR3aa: CSVESPGGDEKLFF
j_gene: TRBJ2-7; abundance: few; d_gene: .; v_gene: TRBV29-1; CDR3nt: TGCAGCGTTGAAACAGGGTATTCCTACGAGCAGTACTTC; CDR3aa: CSVETGYSYEQYF
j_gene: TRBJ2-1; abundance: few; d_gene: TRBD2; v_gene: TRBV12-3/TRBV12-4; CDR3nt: TGTGCCAGCAGGGGGACTAGCGGGGGGGCCAATGAGCAGTTCTTC; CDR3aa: CASRGTSGGANEQFF
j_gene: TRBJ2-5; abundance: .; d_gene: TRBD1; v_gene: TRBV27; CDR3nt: TGTGCCAGCAGTTTAACAGGGGCAGAGACCCAGTACTTC; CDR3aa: CASSLTGAETQYF
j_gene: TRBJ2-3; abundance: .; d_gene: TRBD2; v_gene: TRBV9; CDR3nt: TGTGCCAGCAGCGCCCGGACTAGCAGTTTGACAGATACGCAGTATTTT; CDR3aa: CASSARTSSLTDTQYF
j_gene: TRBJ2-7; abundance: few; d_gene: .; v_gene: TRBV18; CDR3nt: TGTGCCAGCTCAGCGCGGGACGTCGAGCAGTACTTC; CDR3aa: CASSARDVEQYF
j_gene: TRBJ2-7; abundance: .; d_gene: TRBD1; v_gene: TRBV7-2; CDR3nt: TGTGCCAGCAGCTTCCGGGACAGTCAAGCCTCCTACGAGCAGTACTTC; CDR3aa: CASSFRDSQASYEQYF
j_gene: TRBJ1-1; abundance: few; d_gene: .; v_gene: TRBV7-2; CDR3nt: TGTGCCAGCAGCCCCAGCGGCGGCGAACGAGAAGCTTTCTTT; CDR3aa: CASSPSGGEREAFF
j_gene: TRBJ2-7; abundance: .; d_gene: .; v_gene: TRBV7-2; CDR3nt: TGTGCCAGCAGCTTAGGACGGGGCAAACGGGGAATGGGGGAGCAGTACTTC; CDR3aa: CASSLGRGKRGMGEQYF
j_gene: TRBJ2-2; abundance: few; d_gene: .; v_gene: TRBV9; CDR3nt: TGTGCCAGCAGCCCCACCCTTAGCGGGGAGCTGTTTTTT; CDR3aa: CASSPTLSGELFF
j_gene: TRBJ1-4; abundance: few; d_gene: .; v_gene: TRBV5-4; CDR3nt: TGTGCCAGCAGCGTCACCGGGGTTACTGGAAAACTGTTTTTT; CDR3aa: CASSVTGVTGKLFF
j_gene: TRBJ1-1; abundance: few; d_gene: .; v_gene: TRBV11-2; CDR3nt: TGTGCCAGCAGCTCCACAGGCCTCGATACTTTCTTT; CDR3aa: CASSSTGLDTFF